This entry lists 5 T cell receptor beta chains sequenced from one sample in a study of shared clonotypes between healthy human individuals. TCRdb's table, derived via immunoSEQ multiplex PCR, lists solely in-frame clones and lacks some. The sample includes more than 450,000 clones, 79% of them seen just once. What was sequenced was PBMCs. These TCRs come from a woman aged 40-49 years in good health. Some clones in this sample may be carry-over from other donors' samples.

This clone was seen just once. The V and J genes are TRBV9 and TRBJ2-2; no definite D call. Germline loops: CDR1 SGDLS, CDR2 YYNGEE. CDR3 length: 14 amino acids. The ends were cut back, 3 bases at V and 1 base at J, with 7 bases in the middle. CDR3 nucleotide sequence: TGTGCCAGCAGCGCCCCTCAGAACACCGGGGAGCTGTTTTTT. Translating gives CASSAPQNTGELFF.

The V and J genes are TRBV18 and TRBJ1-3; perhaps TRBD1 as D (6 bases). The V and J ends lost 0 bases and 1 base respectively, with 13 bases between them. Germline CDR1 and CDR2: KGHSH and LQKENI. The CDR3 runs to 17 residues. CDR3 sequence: CASSPPGAVSSGNTIYF. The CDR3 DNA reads TGTGCCAGCTCACCACCGGGGGCCGTCTCGTCTGGAAACACCATATATTTT. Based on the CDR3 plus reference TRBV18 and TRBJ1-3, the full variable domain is NAGVMQNPRHLVRRRGQEARLRCSPMKGHSHVYWYRQLPEEGLKFMVYLQKENIIDESGMPKERFSAEFPKEGPSILRIQQVVRGDSAAYFCASSPPGAVSSGNTIYFGEGSWLTVV.

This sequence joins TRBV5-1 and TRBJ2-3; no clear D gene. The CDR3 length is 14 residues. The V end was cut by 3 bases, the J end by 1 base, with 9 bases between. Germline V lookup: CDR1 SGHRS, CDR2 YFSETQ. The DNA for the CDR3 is TGCGCCAGCAGCTCTAGAAGGGGCACAGATACGCAGTATTTT. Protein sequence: CASSSRRGTDTQYF. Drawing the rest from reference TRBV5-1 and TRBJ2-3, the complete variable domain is KAGVTQTPRYLIKTRGQQVTLSCSPISGHRSVSWYQQTPGQGLQFLFEYFSETQRNKGNFPGRFSGRQFSNSRSEMNVSTLELGDSALYLCASSSRRGTDTQYFGPGTRLTVL.

The CDR3 spells CASSLGLATDTQYF. DNA of the CDR3: TGTGCCAGCAGCTTAGGGCTAGCGACAGATACGCAGTATTTT. V and J are TRBV11-2 and TRBJ2-3; D is perhaps TRBD2 (6 bases). Germline lookup yields CDR1 SGHAT and CDR2 FQNNGV. The CDR3 has 14 residues. Between the trimmed V and J ends, which lost 1 base and 3 bases, there was a span of 8 bases.

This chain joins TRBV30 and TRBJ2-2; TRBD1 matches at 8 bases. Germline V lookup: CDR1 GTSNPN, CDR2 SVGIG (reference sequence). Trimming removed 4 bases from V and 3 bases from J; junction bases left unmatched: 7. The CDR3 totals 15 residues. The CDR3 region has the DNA TGTGCCTGGACCCAGGGGGCACAGGACACCGGGGAGCTGTTTTTT. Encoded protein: CAWTQGAQDTGELFF.